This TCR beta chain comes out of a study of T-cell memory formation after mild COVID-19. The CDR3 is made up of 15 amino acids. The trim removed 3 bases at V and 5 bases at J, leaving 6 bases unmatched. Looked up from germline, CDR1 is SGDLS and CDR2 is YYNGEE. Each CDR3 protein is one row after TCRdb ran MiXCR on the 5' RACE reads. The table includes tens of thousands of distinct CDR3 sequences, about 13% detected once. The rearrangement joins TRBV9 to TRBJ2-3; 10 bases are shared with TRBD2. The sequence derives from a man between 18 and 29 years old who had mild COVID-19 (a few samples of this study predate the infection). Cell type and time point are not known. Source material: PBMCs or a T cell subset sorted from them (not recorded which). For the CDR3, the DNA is TGTGCCAGCAGCGATCTAGCGGGGGATGGAGATACGCAGTATTTT. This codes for CASSDLAGDGDTQYF.